This T cell receptor (beta chain) was recovered during a study of siplizumab effects on memory and regulatory T cells. Libraries were prepared by immunoSEQ multiplex PCR; TCRdb keeps only in-frame clonotypes and omits some of them. The sample shows tens of thousands of clones, approximately 95% of them seen only once. The CDR3 runs to 15 residues. The ends lost 3 bases at V and 10 bases at J; junction bases unmatched: 5. Per the germline V gene, CDR1 is LNHDA and CDR2 is SQIVND (reference sequence). Material: CD8+ T cells sorted from blood. This sequence joins TRBV19 and TRBJ2-1, with 14 bases lining up with TRBD2. This TCR came from a human donor in good health. Here the CDR3 reads CASSMGTSGRVEQFF. CDR3 bases: TGTGCCAGTAGTATGGGGACTAGCGGGAGAGTCGAGCAGTTCTTC. Full variable domain (outside the CDR3, taken from reference TRBV19 and TRBJ2-1): DGGITQSPKYLFRKEGQNVTLSCEQNLNHDAMYWYRQDPGQGLRLIYYSQIVNDFQKGDIAEGYSVSREKKESFPLTVTSAQKNPTAFYLCASSMGTSGRVEQFFGPGTRLTVL.